The sequence of this T cell receptor (beta chain) was determined in a study of spatial heterogeneity in lung cancer (dated 2019 in TCRdb). Regarding the study in general: Beta-chain transcripts were consistently detected in greater numbers than alpha-chain transcripts, which likely reflected higher beta-chain transcript abundance. In the raw uncorrected reads, each unique combination of TCR and UMI appeared more than ten times on average. Both alpha and beta chains were TCR-sequenced in fewer than 250 tumor regions, 64 matched nontumor lung samples and 55 to 60 PBMC samples obtained at surgery. Nonsynonymous mutation counts, determined by whole-exome sequencing of tumor tissue, were related to TCR repertoire features. The study quantitatively compared TCR alpha and beta repertoires across multiple tumor regions, matched nontumor lung and blood in non-small cell lung cancer.

This clonotype was picked up many times. The specificity of this receptor is unknown. No base quality information exists; no much larger clone differs at one position. V drops 5 bases and J drops 2 bases, leaving 10 bases in between. The germline V gene specifies SGHVS as CDR1 and FQNEAQ as CDR2. From the cysteine through the phenylalanine, the CDR3 covers 14 amino acids. Solely the CDR3 DNA is kept, with 42 bases framed from the first base. Per the publication, the time point label means: sample taken at primary tumor resection. For TCR sequencing, whole RNA was extracted from tumor and nontumor lung tissue, or from cryopreserved PBMC samples, and no cell sorting was done. The donors were some 76 patients from the lung TRACERx cohort who had early-stage, untreated non-small cell lung cancer. Only patients for whom sufficient RNA was available from at least two tumor regions were selected for TCR sequencing.

The research as a whole found: Ubiquitous expanded tumor TCRs showed up in blood more often at tumor resection than at routine follow-up. Additional single-cell paired TCR alpha and beta sequencing was considered necessary to confirm, at a functional level, the hypothesis that regional TCRs recognize regional mutations.

Preparation of the library involved 5' RACE. The reads were generated on a NextSeq 500. The TCR library protocol attached a unique molecular identifier to each TCR cDNA molecule to allow correction of PCR and sequencing errors. Processing in the source paper ran as follows. TCR identification, UMI-based error correction and CDR3 extraction were performed with Decombinator tools. TCRs above a frequency of 2 per 1,000, corresponding to the top 1% of the tumor frequency distribution, were defined as expanded. Renyi diversity was calculated using the R vegan package after each repertoire was subsampled 100 times to 5,000 TCRs. CDR3 similarity networks were constructed using string-kernel similarity of amino acid triplets, with links drawn between CDR3s whose pairwise similarity was above 0.82. TCRdb handled the public reads itself, with Q25 trimming in fastp and clone calling in MiXCR, and kept productive beta chains. When rows share a CDR3 protein, they turn into one entry using the most common DNA and genes. The authors' filters were not applied to this entry. This sample has roughly 36,000 distinct CDR3 sequences in its table, and 4.5% to 6% of those were observed once. The ten largest clones add up to 11% of the sample.

The rearranged chain carries TRBV7-8 and TRBJ1-5; no D segment can be confidently identified. The sequencing used PBMCs, collected at surgery. The receptor was derived from a male donor with early-stage non-small cell lung cancer. CDR3 protein: CASSPSEGNQPQHF. The sequenced DNA: TGTGCCAGCAGCCCAAGCGAGGGCAATCAGCCCCAGCATTTT.